The 27 T cell receptor beta chains reported below all come from one sample, sequenced in a study of blood T cell repertoires in COVID-19. Data came from immunoSEQ multiplex PCR; TCRdb stores just in-frame clones and leaves some out. Among approximately 300,000 clones, about nine tenths were seen once, and the ten largest hold 5% to 5.5%. Sample: PBMCs or T cells enriched from blood (not recorded which). The source of these receptors is a man in his fifties or sixties who had recovered from COVID-19.

The chain links TRBV28 to TRBJ1-5, with D perhaps TRBD1 (5 bases). Germline CDR1 reads MDHEN; CDR2 reads SYDVKM. V was shortened by 6 bases and J by 6 bases, with 21 bases between the two germline ends. This CDR3 contains 16 residues. DNA for the CDR3: TGTGCCAGCAGCCCTCGGACAAACGGACCGAGTCAGCCCCAGCATTTT. It codes for CASSPRTNGPSQPQHF.

V is TRBV28 and J is TRBJ1-5; D is perhaps TRBD1 (6 bases). Germline CDR1 is MDHEN and CDR2 is SYDVKM. This CDR3 is built from 15 residues. V was shortened by 2 bases and J by 11 bases, with 19 bases between the two germline ends. The CDR3 DNA is TGTGCCAGCAGTTTAGGGGACATCAGAATATCGGCCCAGCATTTT. Protein: CASSLGDIRISAQHF.

The J gene is TRBJ2-2, the V gene TRBV18, with 15 bases matching TRBD2. The J segment lost 4 bases and the V segment lost 4 bases, leaving 4 bases of the junction unmatched. Germline V gives CDR1 KGHSH, CDR2 LQKENI. The CDR3 extends over 17 amino acids. The CDR3 loop is CASSRTSGRASTGELFF. CDR3 nucleotide sequence: TGTGCCAGCTCACGGACTAGCGGGAGGGCCAGCACCGGGGAGCTGTTTTTT.

This clone was seen only once. The chain is built from TRBV7-9 and TRBJ2-2; no clear D gene. Germline V CDR1 and CDR2: SEHNR, FQNEAQ (reference sequence). V was trimmed by 3 bases and J by 4 bases, leaving 9 bases between them. The CDR3 spans 14 residues. CDR3 residues: CASSFFSGTGELFF. The CDR3 bases are TGTGCCAGCAGCTTTTTCTCGGGCACCGGGGAGCTGTTTTTT.

The V call is TRBV7-9, the J call TRBJ1-1; no reliable D call. V shed 2 bases and J shed 4 bases, with 5 bases lying between them. Germline V lookup: CDR1 SEHNR, CDR2 FQNEAQ (reference sequence). This CDR3 is built from 12 residues. The CDR3 sequence is CASSLPVTEAFF. CDR3 nucleotides: TGTGCCAGCAGCTTACCAGTCACTGAAGCTTTCTTT.

The chain recombines TRBV18 with TRBJ2-3, with 7 nucleotides matching TRBD2. The CDR3 runs to 14 residues. Germline loops: CDR1 KGHSH, CDR2 LQKENI. After removal of 3 bases from V and 4 bases from J, the junction contained 4 bases not matched to a gene. CDR3 region: CASSPAGRADTQYF. The CDR3 DNA reads as TGTGCCAGCTCACCGGCAGGGAGGGCAGATACGCAGTATTTT.

The V and J genes are TRBV6-1 and TRBJ2-7; D not resolved. V lost 1 base to trimming and J lost 0 bases, with 7 bases between them. Germline values: CDR1 MNHNS, CDR2 SASEGT. The CDR3 sequence is 14 residues long. Here the CDR3 DNA reads TGTGCCAGCAGTGAAGGTCCGAGCTCCTACGAGCAGTACTTC. This translates into CASSEGPSSYEQYF.

This clone was picked up one time. The CDR3 sequence is CASSTTRGELETQYF. CDR3 sequence (DNA): TGTGCCAGCAGCACTACACGGGGGGAGTTGGAGACCCAGTACTTC. The rearrangement links TRBV7-2 to TRBJ2-5, with 7 positions matching TRBD2. Germline lookup yields CDR1 SGHTA and CDR2 FQGNSA. The CDR3 length is 15 residues. The V gene end was trimmed by 5 bases and the J gene end by 5 bases; junction bases not matched to a gene: 11.

The rearrangement links TRBV3-1 (or the pseudogene TRBV3-2) to TRBJ2-1; D call uncertain. Germline V gene sequence: CDR1 LGHDT, CDR2 YNNKEL (reference sequence). The CDR3 is 13 amino acids. Trimming stripped 3 bases from V and 6 bases from J, with 9 bases between. CDR3 nucleotide sequence: TGTGCCAGCAGCCACACTGGGCTCAATGAGCAGTTCTTC. This encodes CASSHTGLNEQFF.

The genes are TRBV6-2 or TRBV6-3 and TRBJ2-1; 12 bases align to TRBD2. Germline V gene lookup returns CDR1 MNHEY and CDR2 SVGEGT. CDR3 length: 18 residues. V dropped 6 bases and J dropped 0; count of bases not matched to a gene: 9. In DNA, the CDR3 is TGTGCCAGCAGCCCTCTAGGACTAGCGGGAAGCTCCTACAATGAGCAGTTCTTC. The encoded protein is CASSPLGLAGSSYNEQFF.

This clone was detected once. The same CDR3 can be traced to other DNA sequences in this sample. This sequence joins TRBV7-2 and TRBJ2-7, with D possibly being TRBD2 (5 bases). Germline CDR1 is SGHTA and CDR2 is FQGNSA. With 3 bases removed from V and 0 bases from J, the gap between germline ends came to 9 bases. The CDR3 is 14 amino acids. The CDR3 nucleotides read TGTGCCAGCAGCTTTGGCGGGTCCTCCTACGAGCAGTACTTC. Amino acid sequence: CASSFGGSSYEQYF.

The rearrangement links TRBV3-1 (or the pseudogene TRBV3-2) to TRBJ1-2; TRBD1 might be the D (5 bases). The CDR3 runs to 18 residues. Trimming left V 1 base short and J 0 bases short, with 18 bases between. The germline V gene has CDR1 LGHDT and CDR2 YNNKEL (reference sequence). DNA for the CDR3: TGTGCCAGCAGCCAAGCCCGGGAGGGTAGGGGCTCTAACTATGGCTACACCTTC. Translated, it gives CASSQAREGRGSNYGYTF.

The V gene is TRBV5-4, the J gene TRBJ2-1, with TRBD2 identical over 7 bases. This CDR3 spans 16 amino acids. The V gene end was trimmed by 2 bases and the J gene end by 3 bases; junction bases not matched to a gene: 8. In germline, CDR1 is SGHNT, CDR2 YYREEE (reference sequence). The CDR3 region has the DNA TGTGCCAGCAGCTTAGTAGGGACTACAATCTACAATGAGCAGTTCTTC. Translated, it gives CASSLVGTTIYNEQFF.

V is TRBV4-1 and J is TRBJ2-7, with 9 positions matching TRBD2. V was pared by 0 bases and J by 6 bases, with 21 bases of the junction left unmatched. Germline V gene data show CDR1 as MGHRA and CDR2 as YSYEKL. The CDR3 runs to 20 residues. In nucleotides, the CDR3 is TGCGCCAGCAGCCAAGATATAGCGGGGATGCGACGACTAGCGGCCTCCGAGCAGTACTTC. This gives the protein CASSQDIAGMRRLAASEQYF.

The rearrangement links TRBV27 to TRBJ1-1, with no clear D. Trimming pared 3 bases from V and 5 bases from J, leaving 10 bases between. The CDR3 loop spans 13 amino acids. Germline-derived CDR1 and CDR2 are MNHEY and SMNVEV (reference sequence). The CDR3: CASSFIGGTEAFF. The CDR3 coding sequence is TGTGCCAGCAGTTTCATAGGAGGAACTGAAGCTTTCTTT.

The chain recombines TRBV7-9 with TRBJ2-1; 9 bases match TRBD2. CDR1 is SEHNR, CDR2 FQNEAQ, per germline (reference sequence). The CDR3 contains 15 residues. The V gene end was trimmed by 5 bases and the J gene end by 7 bases; junction bases not matched to a gene: 9. CDR3 protein: CASSPDAGGRNEQFF. Written as DNA, the CDR3 is TGTGCCAGCAGCCCCGATGCGGGAGGGAGGAATGAGCAGTTCTTC.

V usage is TRBV21-1 and J usage is TRBJ2-7; the table's TRBD1 call for D was not verified on the DNA. TRBV21-1 is assigned pseudogene status. This CDR3 has 12 residues. The CDR3 DNA is TGTGCCAGGGGACAGGTGGGCTACGAGCAGTACTTC. This gives the protein CARGQVGYEQYF.

This clone appeared a single time. CDR3 in DNA: TGTGCCACCAGTGAGACTGACAGGGTCCACGAGCAGTACTTC. This codes for CATSETDRVHEQYF. The J gene is TRBJ2-7, the V gene TRBV24-1; 7 nucleotides match TRBD1. V lost 4 bases to trimming and J lost 5 bases; unmatched junction nucleotides: 7. The CDR3 spans 14 residues. Per germline, CDR1 KGHDR and CDR2 SFDVKD.

This clone has just one count. This chain links TRBV2 with TRBJ2-7, with 11 bases identical to TRBD1. V shed 2 bases and J 5 bases; nucleotides not matched to a gene: 2. The CDR3 has 14 amino acids. Germline assignment: CDR1 SNHLY and CDR2 FYNNEI. The CDR3 sequence is CASSEWDRGNEQYF. The CDR3, as DNA: TGTGCCAGCAGTGAATGGGACAGGGGGAACGAGCAGTACTTC. The variable domain in full, completed from reference TRBV2 and TRBJ2-7, reads EPEVTQTPSHQVTQMGQEVILRCVPISNHLYFYWYRQILGQKVEFLVSFYNNEISEKSEIFDDQFSVERPDGSNFTLKIRSTKLEDSAMYFCASSEWDRGNEQYFGPGTRLTVT.

The CDR3, as DNA: TGTGCCAGCTCACCAGCTCAGCGACAGCCCCAGCATTTT. Its translation is CASSPAQRQPQHF. V usage is TRBV18 and J usage is TRBJ1-5; D unclear. V shed 2 bases and J shed 7 bases, with 9 bases lying between them. The CDR3 is 13 amino acids. The germline V gene has CDR1 KGHSH and CDR2 LQKENI.

This clone was detected once. In DNA, the CDR3 is TGTGCCAGCCATCCGGTGGCAGCAGGGAACACCATATATTTT. It codes for CASHPVAAGNTIYF. This chain links TRBV7-2 with TRBJ1-3; TRBD1 might be the D (5 bases). CDR3 length: 14 amino acids. Deletions cut 8 bases from V and 7 bases from J, with 18 bases between. CDR1 and CDR2 from the germline V gene are SGHTA and FQGNSA.

The table lists this clone with a few counts. The chain is built from TRBV5-6 and TRBJ2-5; TRBD2 matches at 8 bases. The CDR3 length is 14 residues. The ends lost 5 bases at V and 7 bases at J; junction bases unmatched: 10. The germline CDR1 and CDR2 sequences are SGHDT and YYEEEE. The CDR3 spells CASSATSGSRTQYF. The CDR3 DNA reads as TGTGCCAGCAGTGCCACTAGCGGTTCACGGACCCAGTACTTC.

About this clone: Other DNA sequences in this sample translate to the same CDR3. The rearrangement uses TRBV19 and TRBJ2-3; D perhaps matches TRBD2 (6 bases). CDR1 and CDR2 from the germline V gene are LNHDA and SQIVND (reference sequence). The CDR3 runs 13 residues. The germline V and J ends were trimmed by 1 base and 6 bases, with 8 bases remaining between them. CDR3: CASSIAGGDTQYF. For the CDR3, the DNA is TGTGCCAGTAGTATAGCAGGAGGGGATACGCAGTATTTT.

The V call is TRBV5-4, the J call TRBJ1-5; TRBD1 matches 7 bases. Germline V gene sequence: CDR1 SGHNT, CDR2 YYREEE (reference sequence). The CDR3 is made up of 13 amino acids. V was clipped by 4 bases and J by 7 bases; unmatched bases: 5. The CDR3 loop is CASSPGGQQPQHF. In DNA, the CDR3 is TGTGCCAGCAGCCCAGGGGGGCAGCAGCCCCAGCATTTT. Using reference TRBV5-4 and TRBJ1-5 for the parts outside the CDR3, the full variable domain is ETGVTQSPTHLIKTRGQQVTLRCSSQSGHNTVSWYQQALGQGPQFIFQYYREEENGRGNFPPRFSGLQFPNYSSELNVNALELDDSALYLCASSPGGQQPQHFGDGTRLSIL.

The rearrangement links TRBV7-9 to TRBJ1-1; the D is unclear. Per the germline V gene, CDR1 is SEHNR and CDR2 is FQNEAQ (reference sequence). This CDR3 is 13 amino acids long. Trimming took 5 bases from V and 6 from J, leaving 13 bases between them. The CDR3 nucleotides read TGTGCCAGCAGCCTCGCAGCGGGTTCTGAAGCTTTCTTT. Protein sequence: CASSLAAGSEAFF.

The chain employs TRBV28 and TRBJ1-1, with 7 bases aligning to TRBD1. Germline V gives CDR1 MDHEN, CDR2 SYDVKM. V dropped 3 bases and J dropped 9; count of bases not matched to a gene: 1. The CDR3 contains 11 residues. In DNA form, the CDR3 reads TGTGCCAGCAGTTTGACAGGGCAAGCTTTCTTT. The encoded protein is CASSLTGQAFF. The full variable domain, in which reference TRBV28 and TRBJ1-1 provide the parts outside the CDR3, is DVKVTQSSRYLVKRTGEKVFLECVQDMDHENMFWYRQDPGLGLRLIYFSYDVKMKEKGDIPEGYSVSREKKERFSLILESASTNQTSMYLCASSLTGQAFFGQGTRLTVV.

This clone was detected a few times. This chain connects TRBV7-9 to TRBJ2-4; the match to TRBD1 covers 7 bases. Germline CDR1 SEHNR, CDR2 FQNEAQ (reference sequence). The CDR3 loop spans 13 amino acids. J lost 9 bases, V lost 4 bases, and 6 bases had no gene match. The CDR3 sequence: CASSSTGLGIQYF. The CDR3 coding sequence is TGTGCCAGCAGCTCGACAGGGTTAGGCATTCAGTACTTC.